The table lists the clone carrying this T cell receptor (beta chain) with a few counts. The antigen is undetermined. These data come from a study of human T cells and chemical hapten exposure. Study outcomes and limitations: Significantly more large CDR3 similarity clusters arose among expanded TCRs than among controls.

TCRdb re-called the RACE reads through MiXCR, storing one row per CDR3 protein. The sample lists roughly 100,000 distinct CDR3 sequences; under 35% were seen once. Stated time point: patch test 3, about 24 weeks after DPC sensitization. The treatment is: therapeutic diphenylcyclopropenone sensitization with weekly scalp DPC. The CDR3 length is 18 residues. Germline V CDR1 and CDR2: KGHDR, SFDVKD. The J segment lost 0 bases and the V segment lost 4 bases, leaving 10 bases of the junction unmatched. Material: whole blood, obtained in connection with sensitization to the hapten diphenylcyclopropenone (DPC). This receptor was obtained from a man in his forties or fifties with alopecia areata. Some clones in this sample may be carry-over from other donors' samples. J is TRBJ2-1 and V is TRBV24-1, with 8 bases aligning to TRBD1. CDR3 in amino acids: CATSELGQAFGSYNEQFF. As DNA, the CDR3 is TGTGCCACCAGTGAATTGGGACAGGCCTTTGGCTCCTACAATGAGCAGTTCTTC.